The T cell receptor beta chain under discussion was sequenced for a study of blood T cell repertoires in COVID-19. Study-wide context: Sites in the United States, Italy and Spain provided acute and convalescent COVID-19 samples.

Only in-frame clones appear in the TCRdb table, and some are missing; sequencing was by immunoSEQ multiplex PCR. There are under 350,000 clones in the sample; 80% to 90% occur only once, and about 4.2% lies in the top ten. Trimming stripped 5 bases from V and 6 bases from J, with 23 bases between. In germline, CDR1 is SGHAT, CDR2 FQNNGV. The CDR3 has 18 amino acids. The TCR was taken from a woman aged 40 to 50 with acute COVID-19. The rearrangement joins TRBV11-2 to TRBJ1-6; D is unclear. Sequenced input: PBMCs or T cells enriched from blood (not recorded which). The CDR3 DNA reads TGTGCCAGCAGCCGCTACACAGACGTCGGACTTGGTAATTCACCCCTCCACTTT. Encoded protein: CASSRYTDVGLGNSPLHF.